This T cell receptor (beta chain) appears in the sequencing data of a study of PD-1 blockade in mismatch repair-deficient tumors. Study overall: Enrolled about 2012-2016, patients had progressing, pretreated mismatch repair-deficient cancers of around twelve types.

Using immunoSEQ multiplex PCR, the repertoire was profiled, and TCRdb retains in-frame clones only, with some absent. The data hold about 68,000 clones, with 70% to 80% observed a single time. This CDR3 has 16 residues. This chain links TRBV12-2 with TRBJ2-2. TRBV12-2 is a pseudogene locus. The input for sequencing was peripheral blood, taken 2 weeks after starting pembrolizumab. The clonotype comes from an adult with mismatch repair-deficient cancer. The CDR3 reads CASRLVGGAGTGELFF. The CDR3 nucleotides read TGTGCAAGTCGCTTAGTAGGGGGAGCGGGCACCGGGGAGCTGTTTTTT.